This note documents a single TCR beta chain sequence. What it binds is unknown. This sample was included in a study of post-analysis software for immune sequencing data. Unique-molecular-identifier-tagged TCR beta cDNA libraries were used. TCRdb processed the PCR reads anew with MiXCR; each CDR3 protein has one entry. In the table there are some 500,000 distinct CDR3 sequences, approximately 46% of which are singletons. V shed 6 bases and J shed 2 bases, with 4 bases lying between them. This CDR3 is built from 11 residues. The V gene's germline CDR1 is SGHRS and CDR2 YFSETQ. Study results and limitations: TRBV segments more frequent in patients than in controls numbered five and included TRBV5-6, TRBV5-1 and TRBV20-1.

The TCR originated in a girl under 18 with multiple sclerosis. This chain connects TRBV5-1 to TRBJ2-3; D call uncertain. The specimen was blood. The CDR3 reads CASTVTDTQYF. CDR3 DNA sequence: TGCGCCAGCACCGTCACAGATACGCAGTATTTT. Full variable domain (rest looked up from reference TRBV5-1 and TRBJ2-3): KAGVTQTPRYLIKTRGQQVTLSCSPISGHRSVSWYQQTPGQGLQFLFEYFSETQRNKGNFPGRFSGRQFSNSRSEMNVSTLELGDSALYLCASTVTDTQYFGPGTRLTVL.